A selection of T cell receptor beta chains follows, all from one sample in a study of OX40 agonist ivuxolimab in advanced cancers. The assay was immunoSEQ multiplex PCR, and TCRdb's table has in-frame clones only and misses some. Of tens of thousands of clones listed, around 85% were seen once; the top ten hold under 6%. This material consisted of CD4+ or CD8+ T cells sorted from blood, taken in a trial of the OX40 agonist ivuxolimab. The source of these receptors is an adult with an advanced solid tumor such as melanoma, head and neck, liver or kidney cancer. The CDR3 runs from the conserved cysteine through the conserved F or W. The D gene is left open where the match is weak. Where a row states a size, it is once, few, many or the class of an expanded clone; other rows omit it.

clone_size: -
v_call: TRBV7-2
d_call: TRBD2
j_call: TRBJ2-7
cdr3_aa: CASSHGTSGSGYEQYF
cdr3_nt: TGTGCCAGCAGCCACGGGACTAGCGGGAGTGGCTACGAGCAGTACTTC

clone_size: -
v_call: TRBV2
d_call: -
j_call: TRBJ2-4
cdr3_aa: CASSEGAGIAKNIQYF
cdr3_nt: TGTGCCAGCAGTGAAGGGGCGGGGATAGCCAAAAACATTCAGTACTTC

clone_size: -
v_call: TRBV7-2
d_call: -
j_call: TRBJ1-2
cdr3_aa: CASSLAQGRSTF
cdr3_nt: TGTGCCAGCAGCTTAGCGCAGGGGCGGTCCACCTTC

clone_size: -
v_call: TRBV10-2
d_call: -
j_call: TRBJ2-2
cdr3_aa: CAIESYGAGELFF
cdr3_nt: TGCGCCATCGAGTCCTATGGGGCCGGGGAGCTGTTTTTT

clone_size: -
v_call: TRBV10-3
d_call: TRBD2
j_call: TRBJ2-7
cdr3_aa: CAISERTSGLADEQYF
cdr3_nt: TGTGCCATCAGTGAGAGAACGAGTGGACTAGCGGACGAGCAGTACTTC

clone_size: -
v_call: TRBV19
d_call: -
j_call: TRBJ1-6
cdr3_aa: CASSIDFGTSSNSPLHF
cdr3_nt: TGTGCCAGTAGTATCGACTTCGGCACCTCATCAAATTCACCCCTCCACTTT

clone_size: -
v_call: TRBV23-1
d_call: TRBD1
j_call: TRBJ1-6
cdr3_aa: CASGEQGHYSPLHF
cdr3_nt: TGCGCCAGCGGGGAACAGGGGCACTATTCACCCCTCCACTTT

clone_size: -
v_call: TRBV9
d_call: TRBD2
j_call: TRBJ2-5
cdr3_aa: CASSAGIAGEWQETQYF
cdr3_nt: TGTGCCAGCAGCGCCGGAATAGCGGGAGAATGGCAAGAGACCCAGTACTTC

clone_size: -
v_call: TRBV15
d_call: -
j_call: TRBJ2-7
cdr3_aa: CATSRGDERYEQYF
cdr3_nt: TGTGCCACCAGCAGGGGCGATGAGCGCTACGAGCAGTACTTC

clone_size: -
v_call: TRBV28
d_call: -
j_call: TRBJ2-7
cdr3_aa: CASSRPGLSPEQYF
cdr3_nt: TGTGCCAGCAGTCGACCGGGACTTTCCCCCGAGCAGTACTTC

clone_size: -
v_call: TRBV28
d_call: TRBD1
j_call: TRBJ1-4
cdr3_aa: CASSWAGQGDEKLFF
cdr3_nt: TGTGCCAGCAGTTGGGCGGGACAGGGGGATGAAAAACTGTTTTTT

clone_size: -
v_call: TRBV5-1
d_call: -
j_call: TRBJ1-1
cdr3_aa: CASSLGDLPNTEAFF
cdr3_nt: TGCGCCAGCAGCTTGGGGGACTTACCGAACACTGAAGCTTTCTTT

clone_size: -
v_call: TRBV2
d_call: -
j_call: TRBJ2-2
cdr3_aa: CASTGGRTGELFF
cdr3_nt: TGTGCCAGCACGGGTGGGAGGACCGGGGAGCTGTTTTTT

clone_size: -
v_call: TRBV15
d_call: -
j_call: TRBJ1-4
cdr3_aa: CATSRDGEKLFF
cdr3_nt: TGTGCCACCAGCAGAGACGGTGAAAAACTGTTTTTT

clone_size: -
v_call: TRBV27
d_call: -
j_call: TRBJ1-4
cdr3_aa: CASSRIATNEKLFF
cdr3_nt: TGTGCCAGCAGTAGAATTGCAACTAATGAAAAACTGTTTTTT

clone_size: -
v_call: TRBV7-6
d_call: TRBD1
j_call: TRBJ2-2
cdr3_aa: CASSEGTGGTGELFF
cdr3_nt: TGTGCCAGCAGCGAGGGGACAGGGGGCACCGGGGAGCTGTTTTTT

clone_size: few
v_call: TRBV6-1
d_call: -
j_call: TRBJ1-4
cdr3_aa: CASSETTGGINYEKLFF
cdr3_nt: TGTGCCAGCAGTGAAACGACAGGAGGGATAAACTATGAAAAACTGTTTTTT

clone_size: -
v_call: TRBV14
d_call: -
j_call: TRBJ2-7
cdr3_aa: CASSYTGPYEQYF
cdr3_nt: TGTGCCAGCAGCTACACCGGGCCATACGAGCAGTACTTC

clone_size: -
v_call: TRBV9
d_call: -
j_call: TRBJ2-2
cdr3_aa: CASSVGSGTGELFF
cdr3_nt: TGTGCCAGCAGCGTAGGGTCGGGCACCGGGGAGCTGTTTTTT

clone_size: -
v_call: TRBV27
d_call: TRBD1
j_call: TRBJ2-7
cdr3_aa: CASSRDSSYEQYF
cdr3_nt: TGTGCCAGCAGTCGGGACAGCTCCTACGAGCAGTACTTC

clone_size: -
v_call: TRBV19
d_call: -
j_call: TRBJ2-3
cdr3_aa: CASSLAATDTQYF
cdr3_nt: TGTGCCAGTAGTTTAGCGGCTACAGATACGCAGTATTTT

clone_size: -
v_call: TRBV6-6
d_call: -
j_call: TRBJ2-5
cdr3_aa: CASTRDSQETQYF
cdr3_nt: TGTGCCAGCACCAGGGACTCCCAAGAGACCCAGTACTTC

clone_size: -
v_call: TRBV9
d_call: TRBD2
j_call: TRBJ2-2
cdr3_aa: CASSVGGGRNTGELFF
cdr3_nt: TGTGCCAGCAGCGTAGGCGGGGGTCGGAACACCGGGGAGCTGTTTTTT

clone_size: -
v_call: TRBV7-2
d_call: TRBD2
j_call: TRBJ2-7
cdr3_aa: CASSPGGTSGTYEQYF
cdr3_nt: TGTGCCAGCAGCCCCGGGGGGACTAGCGGGACCTACGAGCAGTACTTC

clone_size: -
v_call: TRBV4-3
d_call: -
j_call: TRBJ2-1
cdr3_aa: CASSQVPGLGGNEQFF
cdr3_nt: TGCGCCAGCAGCCAAGTCCCCGGCTTGGGCGGGAATGAGCAGTTCTTC

clone_size: -
v_call: TRBV2
d_call: -
j_call: TRBJ2-3
cdr3_aa: CASKRGDTQYF
cdr3_nt: TGTGCCAGCAAAAGGGGCGATACGCAGTATTTT

clone_size: -
v_call: TRBV7-8
d_call: TRBD2
j_call: TRBJ2-7
cdr3_aa: CASSHTAGRIYEQYF
cdr3_nt: TGTGCCAGCAGCCACACAGCGGGGAGAATCTACGAGCAGTACTTC

clone_size: -
v_call: TRBV6-5
d_call: -
j_call: TRBJ1-2
cdr3_aa: CASSYFSRGGYGYTF
cdr3_nt: TGTGCCAGCAGTTACTTCTCCAGGGGAGGTTATGGCTACACCTTC

clone_size: -
v_call: TRBV6-6
d_call: TRBD2
j_call: TRBJ2-5
cdr3_aa: CASSYSIRGVETQYF
cdr3_nt: TGTGCCAGCAGTTACTCGATCCGGGGGGTGGAGACCCAGTACTTC

clone_size: -
v_call: TRBV28
d_call: TRBD2
j_call: TRBJ2-3
cdr3_aa: CASSPPGGLSGTQYF
cdr3_nt: TGTGCCAGCAGCCCCCCGGGGGGGCTCAGTGGTACGCAGTATTTT

clone_size: -
v_call: TRBV4-2
d_call: TRBD1
j_call: TRBJ2-7
cdr3_aa: CASSQQGAYEQYF
cdr3_nt: TGTGCCAGCAGCCAACAGGGGGCCTACGAGCAGTACTTC

clone_size: -
v_call: TRBV28
d_call: TRBD1
j_call: TRBJ1-2
cdr3_aa: CASSSTTGQSYTF
cdr3_nt: TGTGCCAGCAGTTCTACCACGGGACAGAGCTACACCTTC

clone_size: -
v_call: TRBV10-1
d_call: -
j_call: TRBJ2-2
cdr3_aa: CASTWESTGELFF
cdr3_nt: TGCGCCAGCACTTGGGAGAGCACCGGGGAGCTGTTTTTT

clone_size: -
v_call: TRBV19
d_call: TRBD1
j_call: TRBJ1-2
cdr3_aa: CASSPGQGYGYTF
cdr3_nt: TGTGCCAGTAGTCCGGGACAGGGGTATGGCTACACCTTC

clone_size: -
v_call: TRBV6-6
d_call: TRBD1
j_call: TRBJ1-2
cdr3_aa: CASSRDSYGYTF
cdr3_nt: TGTGCCAGCAGTCGGGACAGCTATGGCTACACCTTC

clone_size: -
v_call: TRBV10-3
d_call: TRBD2
j_call: TRBJ2-3
cdr3_aa: CATAPGLGSTDTQYF
cdr3_nt: TGTGCCACCGCCCCGGGACTAGGGTCGACAGATACGCAGTATTTT

clone_size: few
v_call: TRBV28
d_call: TRBD1
j_call: TRBJ1-6
cdr3_aa: CASSPGTGGSLSPLHF
cdr3_nt: TGTGCCAGCAGCCCAGGTACAGGGGGGAGCCTTTCACCCCTCCACTTT

clone_size: -
v_call: TRBV7-2
d_call: TRBD1
j_call: TRBJ1-5
cdr3_aa: CASSRHGTGGVQPQHF
cdr3_nt: TGTGCCAGCAGCCGACACGGGACAGGGGGCGTTCAGCCCCAGCATTTT

clone_size: -
v_call: TRBV13
d_call: -
j_call: TRBJ2-3
cdr3_aa: CASSLVAYRAETDTQYF
cdr3_nt: TGTGCCAGCAGCTTAGTGGCCTACAGGGCAGAGACAGATACGCAGTATTTT

clone_size: -
v_call: TRBV7-9
d_call: -
j_call: TRBJ2-5
cdr3_aa: CASTLVGQIQETQYF
cdr3_nt: TGTGCCAGCACCCTAGTGGGCCAGATTCAAGAGACCCAGTACTTC

clone_size: -
v_call: TRBV25-1
d_call: TRBD1
j_call: TRBJ2-3
cdr3_aa: CASSETGADTQYF
cdr3_nt: TGTGCCAGCAGTGAAACAGGGGCAGATACGCAGTATTTT

clone_size: -
v_call: TRBV11-1
d_call: -
j_call: TRBJ1-1
cdr3_aa: CASSPPGGGKDTEAFF
cdr3_nt: TGTGCCAGCAGCCCTCCGGGAGGGGGAAAGGACACTGAAGCTTTCTTT

clone_size: once
v_call: TRBV11-3
d_call: -
j_call: TRBJ2-3
cdr3_aa: CASSSDGRTDTQYF
cdr3_nt: TGTGCCAGCAGCTCGGACGGTCGCACAGATACGCAGTATTTT

clone_size: -
v_call: TRBV7-2
d_call: TRBD1
j_call: TRBJ1-2
cdr3_aa: CASSPRTGVDYGYTF
cdr3_nt: TGTGCCAGCAGCCCCCGGACAGGGGTGGACTATGGCTACACCTTC